This TCR beta chain was obtained from a study of OX40 agonist ivuxolimab in advanced cancers. Whole-study context: With a range of roughly 20 to 85, age averaged approximately 54 years, and 65% to 90% were male.

V gave up 7 bases and J gave up 12 bases, with 21 bases separating them. The CDR3 is 13 residues long. The germline V gene encodes CDR1 SGHAT and CDR2 FQNNGV. The table came from immunoSEQ multiplex PCR; TCRdb's copy has only in-frame clones and leaves some out. Here the sample spans tens of thousands of clones, about 83% being singletons. The clonotype comes from an adult with an advanced solid tumor such as melanoma, head and neck, liver or kidney cancer. The chain uses TRBV11-2 and TRBJ1-1; possibly TRBD1 for D (6 bases). Sequencing was performed on CD4+ or CD8+ T cells sorted from blood, taken in a trial of the OX40 agonist ivuxolimab. Here the CDR3 reads CASTVGRQGKTFF. The DNA for the CDR3 is TGTGCCAGCACAGTAGGGAGGCAGGGGAAAACTTTCTTT.